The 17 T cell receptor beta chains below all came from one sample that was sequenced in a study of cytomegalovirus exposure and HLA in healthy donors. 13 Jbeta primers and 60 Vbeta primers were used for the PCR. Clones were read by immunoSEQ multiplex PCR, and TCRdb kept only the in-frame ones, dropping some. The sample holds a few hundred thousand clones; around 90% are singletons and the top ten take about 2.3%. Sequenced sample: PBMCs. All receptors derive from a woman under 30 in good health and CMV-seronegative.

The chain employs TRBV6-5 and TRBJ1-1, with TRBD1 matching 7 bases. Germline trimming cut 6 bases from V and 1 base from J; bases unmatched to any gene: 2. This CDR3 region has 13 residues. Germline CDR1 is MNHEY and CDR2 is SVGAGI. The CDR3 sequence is CASRGTANTEAFF. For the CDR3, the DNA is TGTGCCAGCAGAGGGACAGCGAACACTGAAGCTTTCTTT.

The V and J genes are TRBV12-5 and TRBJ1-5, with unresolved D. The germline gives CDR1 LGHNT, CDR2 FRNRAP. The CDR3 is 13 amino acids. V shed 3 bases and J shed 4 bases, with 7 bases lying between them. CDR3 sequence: CASGFYENQPQHF. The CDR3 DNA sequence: TGTGCTAGTGGTTTTTACGAGAATCAGCCCCAGCATTTT.

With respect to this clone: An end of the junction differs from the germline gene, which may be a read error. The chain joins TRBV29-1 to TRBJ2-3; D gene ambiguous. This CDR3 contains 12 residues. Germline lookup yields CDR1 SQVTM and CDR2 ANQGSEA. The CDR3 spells CSVDLPTDAQYF. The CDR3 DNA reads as TGCAGCGTTGACTTACCCACAGATGCGCAGTATTTT.

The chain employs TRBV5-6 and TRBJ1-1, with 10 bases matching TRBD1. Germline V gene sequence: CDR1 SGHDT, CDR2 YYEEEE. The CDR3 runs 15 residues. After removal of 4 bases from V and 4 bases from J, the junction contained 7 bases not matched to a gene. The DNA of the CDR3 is TGTGCCAGCAGCCCCGGGACAGGGGAGGGCACTGAAGCTTTCTTT. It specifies CASSPGTGEGTEAFF.

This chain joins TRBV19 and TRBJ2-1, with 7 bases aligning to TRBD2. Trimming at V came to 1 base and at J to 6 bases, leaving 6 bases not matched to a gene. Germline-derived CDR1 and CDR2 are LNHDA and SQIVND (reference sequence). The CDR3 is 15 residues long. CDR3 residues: CASSIAYGGSNEQFF. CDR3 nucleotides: TGTGCCAGTAGTATAGCTTACGGGGGGTCCAATGAGCAGTTCTTC.

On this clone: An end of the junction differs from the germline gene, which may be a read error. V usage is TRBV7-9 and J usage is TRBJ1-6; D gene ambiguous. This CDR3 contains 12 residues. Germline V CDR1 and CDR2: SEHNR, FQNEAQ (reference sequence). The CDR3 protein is CSSSLSSPPLHF. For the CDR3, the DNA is TGTTCCAGCAGCTTATCCAGTCCGCCCCTCCACTTT.

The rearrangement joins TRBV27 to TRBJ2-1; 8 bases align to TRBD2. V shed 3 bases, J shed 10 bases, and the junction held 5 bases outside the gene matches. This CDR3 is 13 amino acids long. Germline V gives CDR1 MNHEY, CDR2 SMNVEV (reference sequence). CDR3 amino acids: CASSLAGGLEQFF. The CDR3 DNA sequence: TGTGCCAGCAGTTTGGCGGGGGGACTAGAGCAGTTCTTC.

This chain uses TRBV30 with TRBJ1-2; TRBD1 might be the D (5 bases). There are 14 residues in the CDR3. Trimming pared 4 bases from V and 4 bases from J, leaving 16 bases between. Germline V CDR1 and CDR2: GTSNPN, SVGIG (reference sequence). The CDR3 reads CAWNHGGFGYGYTF. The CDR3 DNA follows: TGTGCCTGGAACCACGGGGGGTTTGGCTATGGCTACACCTTC.

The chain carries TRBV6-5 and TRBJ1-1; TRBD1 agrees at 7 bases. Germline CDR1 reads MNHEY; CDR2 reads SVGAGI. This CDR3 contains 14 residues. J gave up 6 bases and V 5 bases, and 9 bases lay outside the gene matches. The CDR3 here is CASSQPTGRSEAFF. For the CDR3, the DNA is TGTGCCAGCAGTCAGCCGACAGGGAGGTCTGAAGCTTTCTTT.

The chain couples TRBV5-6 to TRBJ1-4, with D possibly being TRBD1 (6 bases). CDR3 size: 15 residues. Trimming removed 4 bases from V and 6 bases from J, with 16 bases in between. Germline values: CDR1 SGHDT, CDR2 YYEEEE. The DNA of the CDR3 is TGTGCCAGCAGCATAGAAGGACAGTGGGATGAAAAACTGTTTTTT. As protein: CASSIEGQWDEKLFF.

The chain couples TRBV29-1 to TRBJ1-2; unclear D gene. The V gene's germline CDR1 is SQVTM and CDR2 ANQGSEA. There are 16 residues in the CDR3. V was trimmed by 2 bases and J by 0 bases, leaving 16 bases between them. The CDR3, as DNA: TGCAGCGTTGAAACACCCCGACGGAGTTCTAACTATGGCTACACCTTC. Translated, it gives CSVETPRRSSNYGYTF.

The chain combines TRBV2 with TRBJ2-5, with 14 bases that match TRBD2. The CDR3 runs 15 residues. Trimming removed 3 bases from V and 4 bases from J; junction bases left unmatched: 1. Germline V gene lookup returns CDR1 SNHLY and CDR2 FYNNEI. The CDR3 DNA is TGTGCCAGCAGTGAGACTAGCGGGGGGGCAGAGACCCAGTACTTC. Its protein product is CASSETSGGAETQYF.

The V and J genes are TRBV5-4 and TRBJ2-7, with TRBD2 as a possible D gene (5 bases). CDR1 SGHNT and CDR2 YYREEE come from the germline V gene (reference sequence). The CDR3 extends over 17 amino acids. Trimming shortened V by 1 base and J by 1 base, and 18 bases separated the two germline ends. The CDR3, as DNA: TGTGCCAGCAGCTTGTATAGAAGCGGCCCGTCTTCCTACGAGCAGTACTTC. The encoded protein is CASSLYRSGPSSYEQYF.

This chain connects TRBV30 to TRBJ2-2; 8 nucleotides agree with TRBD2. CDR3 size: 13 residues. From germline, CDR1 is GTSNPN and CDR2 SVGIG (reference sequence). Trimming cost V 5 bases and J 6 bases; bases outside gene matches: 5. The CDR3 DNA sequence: TGTGCCTGGGGCCGGGGGGGCGCCGGGGAGCTGTTTTTT. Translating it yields CAWGRGGAGELFF.

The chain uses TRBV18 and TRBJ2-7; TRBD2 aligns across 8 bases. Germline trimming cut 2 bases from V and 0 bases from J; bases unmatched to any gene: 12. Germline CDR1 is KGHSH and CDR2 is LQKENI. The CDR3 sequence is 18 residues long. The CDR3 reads CASSPYIGGGDSSYEQYF. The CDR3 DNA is TGTGCCAGCTCACCATACATCGGGGGGGGCGACAGCTCCTACGAGCAGTACTTC.

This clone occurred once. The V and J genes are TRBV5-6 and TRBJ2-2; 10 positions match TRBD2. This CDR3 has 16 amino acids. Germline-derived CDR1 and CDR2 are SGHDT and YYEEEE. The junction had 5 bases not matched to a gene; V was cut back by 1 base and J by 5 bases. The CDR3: CASSLPSGGGTGELFF. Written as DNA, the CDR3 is TGTGCCAGCAGCTTGCCTAGCGGGGGAGGTACCGGGGAGCTGTTTTTT.

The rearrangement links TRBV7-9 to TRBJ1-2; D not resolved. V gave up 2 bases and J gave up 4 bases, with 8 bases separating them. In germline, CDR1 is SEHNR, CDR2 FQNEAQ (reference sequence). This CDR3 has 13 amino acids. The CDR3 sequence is CASSLQEGYGYTF. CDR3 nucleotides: TGTGCCAGCAGCTTACAGGAAGGCTATGGCTACACCTTC.